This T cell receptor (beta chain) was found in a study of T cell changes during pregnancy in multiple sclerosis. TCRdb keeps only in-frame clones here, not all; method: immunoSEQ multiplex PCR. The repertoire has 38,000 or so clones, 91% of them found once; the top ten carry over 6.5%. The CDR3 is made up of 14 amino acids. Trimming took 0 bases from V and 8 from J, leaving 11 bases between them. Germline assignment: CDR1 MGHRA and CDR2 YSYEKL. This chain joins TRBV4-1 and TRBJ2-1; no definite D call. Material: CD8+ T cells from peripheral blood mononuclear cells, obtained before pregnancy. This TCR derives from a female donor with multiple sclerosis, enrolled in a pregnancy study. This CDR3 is CASSQDPGRDEQFF. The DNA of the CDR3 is TGCGCCAGCAGCCAAGATCCGGGTCGGGATGAGCAGTTCTTC.